These T cell receptor beta chains were read from a single sample in a study of T cell responses to AZD1222 COVID-19 vaccine. Clones were read by immunoSEQ multiplex PCR, and TCRdb kept only the in-frame ones, dropping some. Of some 150,000 clones in the sample, 87% were seen once. Sample: peripheral blood, taken 28 days after the second AZD1222 dose. The receptors stem from an adult who received the AZD1222 COVID-19 vaccine. Both conserved end residues are part of each CDR3. A D gene is named only where the DNA matches it firmly. The size entry is marked missing in some rows and otherwise reads once, few, many or a size class.

d_gene: TRBD1; v_gene: TRBV30; j_gene: TRBJ1-5; abundance: NA; CDR3aa: CACRTGGERQPQHF; CDR3nt: TGTGCCTGCCGAACAGGGGGCGAGAGGCAGCCCCAGCATTTT
d_gene: NA; v_gene: TRBV10-3; j_gene: TRBJ1-1; abundance: NA; CDR3aa: CAIRARNTEAFF; CDR3nt: TGTGCCATCAGGGCAAGGAACACTGAAGCTTTCTTT
d_gene: NA; v_gene: TRBV12-3/TRBV12-4; j_gene: TRBJ2-2; abundance: NA; CDR3aa: CASSANTGELFF; CDR3nt: TGTGCCAGCAGTGCGAACACCGGGGAGCTGTTTTTT
d_gene: NA; v_gene: TRBV19; j_gene: TRBJ1-2; abundance: many; CDR3aa: CASSIGEQPRTYGYTF; CDR3nt: TGTGCCAGTAGTATAGGGGAACAACCAAGAACCTATGGCTACACCTTC
d_gene: NA; v_gene: TRBV28; j_gene: TRBJ1-1; abundance: NA; CDR3aa: CASRFSFLNTEAFF; CDR3nt: TGTGCCAGCAGGTTCTCTTTCCTGAACACTGAAGCTTTCTTT
d_gene: TRBD2; v_gene: TRBV7-2; j_gene: TRBJ2-7; abundance: NA; CDR3aa: CASSLERTSGPAYEQYF; CDR3nt: TGTGCCAGCAGCTTAGAGCGCACTAGCGGGCCCGCCTACGAGCAGTACTTC
d_gene: TRBD2; v_gene: TRBV9; j_gene: TRBJ2-2; abundance: NA; CDR3aa: CASSPRTSGTGELFF; CDR3nt: TGTGCCAGCAGCCCCCGGACTAGCGGGACCGGGGAGCTGTTTTTT
d_gene: NA; v_gene: TRBV28; j_gene: TRBJ1-6; abundance: NA; CDR3aa: CASSGPTGFGSPLHF; CDR3nt: TGTGCCAGCAGTGGCCCGACCGGTTTCGGGTCACCCCTCCACTTT
d_gene: NA; v_gene: TRBV5-4; j_gene: TRBJ1-1; abundance: NA; CDR3aa: CASSLRLGSNTEAFF; CDR3nt: TGTGCCAGCAGCTTGAGGCTGGGGTCAAACACTGAAGCTTTCTTT
d_gene: TRBD2; v_gene: TRBV29-1; j_gene: TRBJ2-1; abundance: NA; CDR3aa: CSGRGSGSSYNEQFF; CDR3nt: TGCAGCGGGCGGGGTAGCGGGAGCTCCTACAATGAGCAGTTCTTC
d_gene: NA; v_gene: TRBV10-2; j_gene: TRBJ2-7; abundance: NA; CDR3aa: CASSESGSSYEQYF; CDR3nt: TGCGCCAGCAGTGAGTCCGGGAGCTCCTACGAGCAGTACTTC
d_gene: NA; v_gene: TRBV9; j_gene: TRBJ2-5; abundance: NA; CDR3aa: CASSVDGRNNQETQYF; CDR3nt: TGTGCCAGCAGCGTAGACGGCAGAAACAATCAAGAGACCCAGTACTTC
d_gene: TRBD1; v_gene: TRBV3-1/TRBV3-2; j_gene: TRBJ2-7; abundance: NA; CDR3aa: CASARGFSYEQYF; CDR3nt: TGTGCCAGCGCCAGGGGGTTCTCCTACGAGCAGTACTTC
d_gene: NA; v_gene: TRBV10-3; j_gene: TRBJ2-5; abundance: NA; CDR3aa: CAISEGGRETQYF; CDR3nt: TGTGCCATCAGTGAGGGGGGGCGGGAGACCCAGTACTTC
d_gene: TRBD1; v_gene: TRBV3-1/TRBV3-2; j_gene: TRBJ2-2; abundance: NA; CDR3aa: CASSLWDRAGGELFF; CDR3nt: TGTGCCAGCAGCCTATGGGACAGGGCCGGCGGGGAGCTGTTTTTT
d_gene: TRBD2; v_gene: TRBV18; j_gene: TRBJ2-5; abundance: NA; CDR3aa: CASSPSGSGGRETQYF; CDR3nt: TGTGCCAGCTCACCATCTGGGTCCGGGGGGAGAGAGACCCAGTACTTC
d_gene: TRBD2; v_gene: TRBV9; j_gene: TRBJ2-2; abundance: few; CDR3aa: CASSAGTSAGELFF; CDR3nt: TGTGCCAGCAGCGCCGGGACTAGCGCCGGGGAGCTGTTTTTT
d_gene: NA; v_gene: TRBV4-1; j_gene: TRBJ1-6; abundance: NA; CDR3aa: CASSRSLGEFNSPLHF; CDR3nt: TGCGCCAGCAGCCGCTCCCTGGGGGAGTTTAATTCACCCCTCCACTTT
d_gene: TRBD2; v_gene: TRBV5-5; j_gene: TRBJ2-1; abundance: NA; CDR3aa: CASSPRLAGEDEQFF; CDR3nt: TGTGCCAGCAGTCCTCGACTAGCGGGAGAAGATGAGCAGTTCTTC
d_gene: TRBD2; v_gene: TRBV14; j_gene: TRBJ2-1; abundance: NA; CDR3aa: CASSQEPLAGGLYNEQFF; CDR3nt: TGTGCCAGCAGCCAAGAACCCCTAGCGGGAGGACTATACAATGAGCAGTTCTTC
d_gene: NA; v_gene: TRBV6-5; j_gene: TRBJ1-2; abundance: NA; CDR3aa: CASSLNGRILDGYTF; CDR3nt: TGTGCCAGCAGTTTAAACGGACGGATACTAGATGGCTACACCTTC
d_gene: TRBD2; v_gene: TRBV3-1/TRBV3-2; j_gene: TRBJ2-5; abundance: NA; CDR3aa: CASSQAGSGIGQETQYF; CDR3nt: TGTGCCAGCAGCCAAGCTGGCAGCGGGATAGGCCAAGAGACCCAGTACTTC
d_gene: NA; v_gene: TRBV27; j_gene: TRBJ1-6; abundance: NA; CDR3aa: CASSLRGIELLASPLHF; CDR3nt: TGTGCCAGCAGTTTAAGAGGGATCGAACTACTTGCTTCACCCCTCCACTTT
d_gene: NA; v_gene: TRBV12-3/TRBV12-4; j_gene: TRBJ1-2; abundance: NA; CDR3aa: CASSQTGDYGYTF; CDR3nt: TGTGCCAGCAGCCAGACTGGAGACTATGGCTACACCTTC
d_gene: NA; v_gene: TRBV28; j_gene: TRBJ1-2; abundance: NA; CDR3aa: CASSSWGGYTF; CDR3nt: TGTGCCAGCAGTTCTTGGGGTGGCTACACCTTC
d_gene: TRBD2; v_gene: TRBV29-1; j_gene: TRBJ2-1; abundance: NA; CDR3aa: CSVTGRLANNEQFF; CDR3nt: TGCAGCGTGACCGGGAGACTAGCAAACAATGAGCAGTTCTTC
d_gene: NA; v_gene: TRBV6-5; j_gene: TRBJ1-2; abundance: NA; CDR3aa: CASRGEQRTRDYTF; CDR3nt: TGTGCCAGCAGGGGGGAACAGAGAACCCGGGACTACACCTTC
d_gene: TRBD2; v_gene: TRBV18; j_gene: TRBJ2-5; abundance: NA; CDR3aa: CASSPLMGGMETQYF; CDR3nt: TGTGCCAGCTCACCGTTAATGGGGGGGATGGAGACCCAGTACTTC
d_gene: NA; v_gene: TRBV7-9; j_gene: TRBJ1-1; abundance: NA; CDR3aa: CASSSRSGPIAEAFF; CDR3nt: TGTGCCAGCAGCTCGCGCTCGGGCCCTATTGCTGAAGCTTTCTTT
d_gene: TRBD1; v_gene: TRBV6-6; j_gene: TRBJ1-2; abundance: NA; CDR3aa: CASRPLTGGADYGYTF; CDR3nt: TGTGCCAGCAGGCCCCTGACAGGGGGCGCGGACTATGGCTACACCTTC
d_gene: NA; v_gene: TRBV7-2; j_gene: TRBJ2-5; abundance: once; CDR3aa: CASSLGEGGRETQYF; CDR3nt: TGTGCCAGCAGCTTAGGAGAGGGGGGAAGGGAGACCCAGTACTTC
d_gene: TRBD2; v_gene: TRBV3-1/TRBV3-2; j_gene: TRBJ2-4; abundance: NA; CDR3aa: CASSPYRSFSGSVKNIQYF; CDR3nt: TGTGCCAGCAGCCCGTATAGATCTTTTAGCGGGAGTGTCAAAAACATTCAGTACTTC
d_gene: TRBD1; v_gene: TRBV5-1; j_gene: TRBJ1-6; abundance: NA; CDR3aa: CASRLRTGDNSPLHF; CDR3nt: TGCGCCAGCAGATTACGGACAGGGGATAATTCACCCCTCCACTTT
d_gene: NA; v_gene: TRBV3-1/TRBV3-2; j_gene: TRBJ1-5; abundance: NA; CDR3aa: CASSHRYQPQHF; CDR3nt: TGTGCCAGCAGCCACCGATATCAGCCCCAGCATTTT
d_gene: TRBD2; v_gene: TRBV7-9; j_gene: TRBJ2-2; abundance: NA; CDR3aa: CASSSRLAGDTGELFF; CDR3nt: TGTGCCAGCAGCTCTAGACTAGCGGGGGACACCGGGGAGCTGTTTTTT
d_gene: NA; v_gene: TRBV27; j_gene: TRBJ1-1; abundance: NA; CDR3aa: CASSSPGGDTEAFF; CDR3nt: TGTGCCAGCAGTAGTCCCGGAGGGGACACTGAAGCTTTCTTT
d_gene: NA; v_gene: TRBV6-5; j_gene: TRBJ1-5; abundance: NA; CDR3aa: CASSSLQGHGNQPQHF; CDR3nt: TGTGCCAGCAGTTCACTGCAGGGACATGGGAATCAGCCCCAGCATTTT
d_gene: TRBD2; v_gene: TRBV6-5; j_gene: TRBJ2-1; abundance: NA; CDR3aa: CASSRGDEQFF; CDR3nt: TGTGCCAGCAGCCGGGGGGATGAGCAGTTCTTC
d_gene: TRBD1; v_gene: TRBV6-2/TRBV6-3; j_gene: TRBJ2-7; abundance: NA; CDR3aa: CASSYPRTGNYEQYF; CDR3nt: TGTGCCAGCAGTTACCCGAGGACAGGGAACTACGAGCAGTACTTC
d_gene: NA; v_gene: TRBV19; j_gene: TRBJ1-5; abundance: NA; CDR3aa: CASSGGGHGPQHF; CDR3nt: TGTGCCAGTAGTGGCGGGGGGCATGGGCCCCAGCATTTT
d_gene: NA; v_gene: TRBV28; j_gene: TRBJ1-2; abundance: NA; CDR3aa: CASRAPGLPLHGYTF; CDR3nt: TGTGCCAGCAGAGCGCCGGGACTCCCTCTTCATGGCTACACCTTC
d_gene: NA; v_gene: TRBV6-2/TRBV6-3; j_gene: TRBJ1-1; abundance: NA; CDR3aa: CASSYSGQGSSEAFF; CDR3nt: TGTGCCAGCAGTTACTCCGGGCAGGGGAGCTCTGAAGCTTTCTTT
d_gene: NA; v_gene: TRBV30; j_gene: TRBJ1-3; abundance: NA; CDR3aa: CAWSVGRGGASGNTIYF; CDR3nt: TGTGCCTGGAGTGTCGGTCGTGGCGGAGCCTCTGGAAACACCATATATTTT
d_gene: TRBD1; v_gene: TRBV27; j_gene: TRBJ1-2; abundance: NA; CDR3aa: CASRPTTGANYGYTF; CDR3nt: TGTGCCAGCAGACCTACTACAGGGGCCAACTATGGCTACACCTTC
d_gene: NA; v_gene: TRBV28; j_gene: TRBJ1-3; abundance: NA; CDR3aa: CASSPPRDGPGNTIYF; CDR3nt: TGTGCCAGCAGTCCTCCCCGGGACGGCCCTGGAAACACCATATATTTT